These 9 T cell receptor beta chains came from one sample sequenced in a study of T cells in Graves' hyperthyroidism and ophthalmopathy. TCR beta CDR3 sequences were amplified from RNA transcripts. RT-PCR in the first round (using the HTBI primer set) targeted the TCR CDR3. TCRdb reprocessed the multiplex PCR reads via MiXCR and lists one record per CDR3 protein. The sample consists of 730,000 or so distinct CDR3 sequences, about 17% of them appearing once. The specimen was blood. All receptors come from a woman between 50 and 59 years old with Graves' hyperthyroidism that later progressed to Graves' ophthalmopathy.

CDR3 loop: CASSLNRGRLDEQYF. The CDR3 region has the DNA TGTGCCAGCAGCCTTAACAGGGGGCGTCTTGACGAGCAGTACTTC. The V and J genes are TRBV5-6 and TRBJ2-7; 9 bases match TRBD1. This CDR3 has 15 amino acids. The V gene's germline CDR1 is SGHDT and CDR2 YYEEEE. J gave up 5 bases and V 4 bases, and 10 bases lay outside the gene matches.

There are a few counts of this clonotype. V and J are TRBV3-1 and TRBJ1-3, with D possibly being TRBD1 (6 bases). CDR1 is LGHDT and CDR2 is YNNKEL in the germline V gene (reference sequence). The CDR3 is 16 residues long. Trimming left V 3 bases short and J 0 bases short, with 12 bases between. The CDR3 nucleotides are TGTGCCAGCAGCCACGACCGGGACACCTCTGGAAACACCATATATTTT. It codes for CASSHDRDTSGNTIYF.

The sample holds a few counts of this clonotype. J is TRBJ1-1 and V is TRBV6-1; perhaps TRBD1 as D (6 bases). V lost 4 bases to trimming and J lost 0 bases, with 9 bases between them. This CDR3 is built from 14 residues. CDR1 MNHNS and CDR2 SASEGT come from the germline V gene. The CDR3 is CASSGQVLNTEAFF. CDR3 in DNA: TGTGCCAGCAGTGGACAGGTCCTGAACACTGAAGCTTTCTTT.

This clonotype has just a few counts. CDR3 sequence reads: CASRLNVGLVGELFF. The CDR3 DNA reads as TGTGCCAGCAGACTCAACGTTGGGTTAGTCGGGGAGCTGTTTTTT. V gene TRBV6-1 combines with J gene TRBJ2-2; D unresolved. CDR3 length: 15 residues. Trimming took 6 bases from V and 7 from J, leaving 18 bases between them. In germline, CDR1 is MNHNS, CDR2 SASEGT.

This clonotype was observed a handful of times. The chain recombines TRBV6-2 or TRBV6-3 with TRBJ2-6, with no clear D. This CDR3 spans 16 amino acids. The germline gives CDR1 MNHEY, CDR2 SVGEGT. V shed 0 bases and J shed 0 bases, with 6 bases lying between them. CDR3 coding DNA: TGTGCCAGCAGTTACTCCCCCCTCTCTGGGGCCAACGTCCTGACTTTC. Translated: CASSYSPLSGANVLTF.

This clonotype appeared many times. The CDR3 DNA reads TGCAGTGCTAAAAAGTCCGGGACAGCTGTCAAGGGCTACACCTTC. Translated: CSAKKSGTAVKGYTF. The rearrangement links TRBV20-1 to TRBJ1-2; 7 bases are shared with TRBD1. Germline V gives CDR1 DFQATT, CDR2 SNEGSKA (reference sequence). The ends lost 4 bases at V and 8 bases at J; junction bases unmatched: 16. There are 15 residues in the CDR3.

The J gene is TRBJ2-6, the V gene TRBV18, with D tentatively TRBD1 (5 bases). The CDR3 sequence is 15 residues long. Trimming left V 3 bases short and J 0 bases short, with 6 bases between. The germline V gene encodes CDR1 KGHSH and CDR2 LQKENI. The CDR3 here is CASSPDTSGANVLTF. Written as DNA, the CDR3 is TGTGCCAGCTCACCGGACACCTCTGGGGCCAACGTCCTGACTTTC.

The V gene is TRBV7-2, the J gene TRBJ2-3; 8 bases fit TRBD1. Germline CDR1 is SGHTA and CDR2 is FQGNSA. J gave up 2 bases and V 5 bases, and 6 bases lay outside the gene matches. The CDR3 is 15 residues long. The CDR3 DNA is TGTGCCAGCAGCCTCGGGACAGGCTACACAGATACGCAGTATTTT. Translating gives CASSLGTGYTDTQYF.

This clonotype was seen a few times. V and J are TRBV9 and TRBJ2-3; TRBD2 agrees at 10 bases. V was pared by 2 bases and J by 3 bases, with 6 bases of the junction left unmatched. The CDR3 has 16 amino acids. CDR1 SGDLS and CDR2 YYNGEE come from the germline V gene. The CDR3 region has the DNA TGTGCCAGCAGCGTTAACGTAGCGGGGGGAACAGATACGCAGTATTTT. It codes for CASSVNVAGGTDTQYF.